The next 3 T cell receptor beta chains were all read from a single sample in a study of glioma-infiltrating T cells. Amplification of TCR alpha and beta CDR3 regions from RNA used iRepertoire nested multiplex PCR. From the multiplex PCR reads, TCRdb called clonotypes with MiXCR, one entry per CDR3 protein. The table lists 400,000 or so distinct CDR3 sequences, roughly 41% of them singletons, with 12% in the top ten. Input material: glioma tissue, nonneoplastic brain tissue, or PBMCs (not recorded which). These receptors were taken from a human donor with low-grade glioma or glioblastoma, undergoing nonglioma brain surgery, or in good health (not recorded which).

The genes are TRBV28 and TRBJ1-3, with unresolved D. The CDR3 extends over 17 amino acids. Trimming removed 5 bases from V and 0 bases from J, with 17 bases in between. Germline CDR1 is MDHEN and CDR2 is SYDVKM. The CDR3 loop reads CASSPLAWIPSGNTIYF. CDR3 nucleotide sequence: TGTGCCAGCAGTCCCCTTGCATGGATTCCCTCTGGAAACACCATATATTTT.

This clonotype was seen ten or more times. The chain carries TRBV6-2 or TRBV6-3 and TRBJ2-3; no clear D gene. CDR1 and CDR2 (germline): MNHEY, SVGEGT. V was shortened by 2 bases and J by 7 bases, with 7 bases between the two germline ends. The CDR3 length is 12 residues. CDR3 residues: CASSYHPYTQYF. The CDR3 coding sequence is TGTGCCAGCAGTTACCACCCCTATACGCAGTATTTT.

The chain combines TRBV7-2 with TRBJ1-5, with D uncertain. The length of the CDR3 is 13 residues. With 5 bases removed from V and 5 bases from J, the gap between germline ends came to 10 bases. Per the germline V gene, CDR1 is SGHTA and CDR2 is FQGNSA. CDR3 residues: CASSPEVYQPQHF. The CDR3 coding sequence is TGTGCCAGCAGCCCAGAAGTGTATCAGCCCCAGCATTTT.